This T cell receptor (beta chain) came from a study of regulatory and conventional T cells in RAG deficiency. Findings and limits, study-wide: Other subsets showed about 9-fold reductions, but Treg unique TCR beta sequences fell 95 to 100-fold in these patients.

V lost 0 bases and J 9 bases, leaving 10 bases between the germline ends. The CDR3 loop spans 14 amino acids. CDR1 and CDR2 from the germline V gene are SGDLS and YYNGEE. Conventional CD4+ T cells were sorted from blood as CD25-low CD127-high cells. The assay was immunoSEQ multiplex PCR, and TCRdb's table has in-frame clones only and misses some. The sample lists some 31,000 clones, roughly 96% occurring once. As regards this clone: Its antigen is unidentified.

These sequences were also reported in another study, on regulatory T cells. That source reports: Primers: 52 TRBV forward and 13 TRBJ reverse.

The sequence was obtained from a human donor in good health. The chain recombines TRBV9 with TRBJ1-6; unclear D gene. The sequencing sample was made of CD25- CD4+ T cells sorted from blood. The CDR3 DNA sequence: TGTGCCAGCAGCGTAGGTGAGGTTTCTTCACCCCTCCACTTT. Protein product: CASSVGEVSSPLHF.